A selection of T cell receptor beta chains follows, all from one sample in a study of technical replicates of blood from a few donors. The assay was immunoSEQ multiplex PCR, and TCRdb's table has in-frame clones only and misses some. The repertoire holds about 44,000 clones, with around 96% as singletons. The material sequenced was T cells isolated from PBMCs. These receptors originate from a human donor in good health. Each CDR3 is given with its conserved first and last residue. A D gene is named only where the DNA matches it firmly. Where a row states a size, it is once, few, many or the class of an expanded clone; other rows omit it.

CDR3 DNA: TGTGCCAGCTCACCATGGTCGACAGGGAAAGGCTACACCTTC; CDR3 protein: CASSPWSTGKGYTF; V gene: TRBV18; clone size: -; J gene: TRBJ1-2; D gene: TRBD1
CDR3 DNA: TGTGCCAGCAGCTTAAGCCTCCAAGAGACCCAGTACTTC; CDR3 protein: CASSLSLQETQYF; V gene: TRBV7-9; clone size: -; J gene: TRBJ2-5; D gene: -
CDR3 DNA: TGTGCCAGCAGCTTAGCGGTGGGAGAGAGTGAGCAGTTCTTC; CDR3 protein: CASSLAVGESEQFF; V gene: TRBV7-7; clone size: -; J gene: TRBJ2-1; D gene: -
CDR3 DNA: TGTGCCAGCAGCTTCAGTTCGGCGTCGGGACAAGATACGCAGTATTTT; CDR3 protein: CASSFSSASGQDTQYF; V gene: TRBV7-2; clone size: medium-sized; J gene: TRBJ2-3; D gene: -
CDR3 DNA: TGTGCCATCACCGATGGTGAGTCGAACACTGAAGCTTTCTTT; CDR3 protein: CAITDGESNTEAFF; V gene: TRBV10-3; clone size: -; J gene: TRBJ1-1; D gene: -
CDR3 DNA: TGTGCCAGCAGTTCTGCTAGCGATTTCTACGAGCAGTACTTC; CDR3 protein: CASSSASDFYEQYF; V gene: TRBV6-6; clone size: -; J gene: TRBJ2-7; D gene: -
CDR3 DNA: TGTGCCAGCTGCCGTGGGGCGTTTGGCACCGGGGAGCTGTTTTTT; CDR3 protein: CASCRGAFGTGELFF; V gene: TRBV27; clone size: -; J gene: TRBJ2-2; D gene: -
CDR3 DNA: TGTGCCAGCAGCGTAGGGTTCGGGGGTTATGGCTACACCTTC; CDR3 protein: CASSVGFGGYGYTF; V gene: TRBV9; clone size: -; J gene: TRBJ1-2; D gene: -
CDR3 DNA: TGTGCCAGCTCACCTGAACACGACAGGGTGTACGGCTACACCTTC; CDR3 protein: CASSPEHDRVYGYTF; V gene: TRBV18; clone size: -; J gene: TRBJ1-2; D gene: TRBD1
CDR3 DNA: TGTGCCAGCGGCCCCTGCCCGGGACAGACAACAGAAATCTACGAGCAGTACTTC; CDR3 protein: CASGPCPGQTTEIYEQYF; V gene: TRBV21-1; clone size: -; J gene: TRBJ2-7; D gene: -
CDR3 DNA: TGTGCCAGCAGTTTAGGGAGCACTGAAGCTTTCTTT; CDR3 protein: CASSLGSTEAFF; V gene: TRBV28; clone size: -; J gene: TRBJ1-1; D gene: -
CDR3 DNA: TGTGCCAGCACAGGCTGGAGCACAGATACGCAGTATTTT; CDR3 protein: CASTGWSTDTQYF; V gene: TRBV5-6; clone size: -; J gene: TRBJ2-3; D gene: -
CDR3 DNA: TGCGCCAGCAGCTCGACAGTTGCAACTAATGAAAAACTGTTTTTT; CDR3 protein: CASSSTVATNEKLFF; V gene: TRBV5-1; clone size: -; J gene: TRBJ1-4; D gene: -
CDR3 DNA: TGTGCCAGCAGCTTAGAAGGGCTAGCGGTCACCGGGGAGCTGTTTTTT; CDR3 protein: CASSLEGLAVTGELFF; V gene: TRBV11-2; clone size: -; J gene: TRBJ2-2; D gene: TRBD2
CDR3 DNA: TGCGCCAGCAGCCAAGTCCAGGACAGGGGAAACAATGAGCAGTTCTTC; CDR3 protein: CASSQVQDRGNNEQFF; V gene: TRBV4-1; clone size: -; J gene: TRBJ2-1; D gene: TRBD1
CDR3 DNA: TGTGCCAGCTGGACTAGCGGGATTAATGAGCAGTTCTTC; CDR3 protein: CASWTSGINEQFF; V gene: TRBV6-5; clone size: -; J gene: TRBJ2-1; D gene: TRBD2
CDR3 DNA: TGTGCCAGCAGTGACTTTCCAGGGGTTGGCTACACCTTC; CDR3 protein: CASSDFPGVGYTF; V gene: TRBV6-4; clone size: -; J gene: TRBJ1-2; D gene: -
CDR3 DNA: TGCGCCAGCAGCTTGTACAGGAACACTGAAGCTTTCTTT; CDR3 protein: CASSLYRNTEAFF; V gene: TRBV5-1; clone size: -; J gene: TRBJ1-1; D gene: -
CDR3 DNA: TGCGCCAGCAGCTTGGTAGGGGATGGGAACACTGAAGCTTTCTTT; CDR3 protein: CASSLVGDGNTEAFF; V gene: TRBV5-1; clone size: -; J gene: TRBJ1-1; D gene: -
CDR3 DNA: TGTGCCAGCAGCTTCGGACGGCGGGACACTGAAGCTTTCTTT; CDR3 protein: CASSFGRRDTEAFF; V gene: TRBV7-9; clone size: -; J gene: TRBJ1-1; D gene: -
CDR3 DNA: TGTGCCAGCAGCTTTCGGGGGACCGGGGAGCTGTTTTTT; CDR3 protein: CASSFRGTGELFF; V gene: TRBV7-3; clone size: -; J gene: TRBJ2-2; D gene: -
CDR3 DNA: TGTGCCTGGAGTCTGGGGGGAAAAAATGAAAAACTGTTTTTT; CDR3 protein: CAWSLGGKNEKLFF; V gene: TRBV30; clone size: once; J gene: TRBJ1-4; D gene: -
CDR3 DNA: TGTGCCAGCAGCTTAGCGGGCCAGGGAACGGGTCAGCCCCAGCATTTT; CDR3 protein: CASSLAGQGTGQPQHF; V gene: TRBV7-8; clone size: -; J gene: TRBJ1-5; D gene: -
CDR3 DNA: TGTGCCAGCTCACCACCGGGAGGGGTTGATGAGCAGTTCTTC; CDR3 protein: CASSPPGGVDEQFF; V gene: TRBV18; clone size: -; J gene: TRBJ2-1; D gene: TRBD2
CDR3 DNA: TGTGCCAGCAGTTATACCGGGACACATTATGGCTACACCTTC; CDR3 protein: CASSYTGTHYGYTF; V gene: TRBV2; clone size: -; J gene: TRBJ1-2; D gene: -
CDR3 DNA: TGTGCCAGCAGTTCTAGCTTGTCTGAGACCCAGTACTTC; CDR3 protein: CASSSSLSETQYF; V gene: TRBV6-5; clone size: -; J gene: TRBJ2-5; D gene: -
CDR3 DNA: TGTGCCAGCAGCCTGATACTAGCGGGAGAGCAAGAGACCCAGTACTTC; CDR3 protein: CASSLILAGEQETQYF; V gene: TRBV7-8; clone size: -; J gene: TRBJ2-5; D gene: TRBD2
CDR3 DNA: TGTGCCAGCAGCGGGAGGGGCCCGAACACTGAAGCTTTCTTT; CDR3 protein: CASSGRGPNTEAFF; V gene: TRBV11-3; clone size: -; J gene: TRBJ1-1; D gene: -
CDR3 DNA: TGTGCCAGCACCATTGGGCCCTCTGGAAACACCATATATTTT; CDR3 protein: CASTIGPSGNTIYF; V gene: TRBV9; clone size: -; J gene: TRBJ1-3; D gene: -
CDR3 DNA: TGTGCCAGTAGTATAGGGATGACAGGGTACACCCAAGAGACCCAGTACTTC; CDR3 protein: CASSIGMTGYTQETQYF; V gene: TRBV19; clone size: -; J gene: TRBJ2-5; D gene: TRBD1
CDR3 DNA: TGTGCCAGCAGCACAGGGCTATACGAGCAGTACTTC; CDR3 protein: CASSTGLYEQYF; V gene: TRBV6-5; clone size: once; J gene: TRBJ2-7; D gene: -
CDR3 DNA: TGCAGCGACGGACAGGGCGGCAATGAGCAGTTCTTC; CDR3 protein: CSDGQGGNEQFF; V gene: TRBV29-1; clone size: -; J gene: TRBJ2-1; D gene: TRBD1
CDR3 DNA: TGTGCCATCAGTGGGACTACCGGGACTAGCGGGGAAGAGACCCAGTACTTC; CDR3 protein: CAISGTTGTSGEETQYF; V gene: TRBV10-3; clone size: -; J gene: TRBJ2-5; D gene: TRBD2
CDR3 DNA: TGTGCCAGCAGCTCACAACGGGGGGAGGAAGCTTTCTTT; CDR3 protein: CASSSQRGEEAFF; V gene: TRBV5-4; clone size: few; J gene: TRBJ1-1; D gene: -
CDR3 DNA: TGTGCCAGCAGTGGACAGGGACTAGCGGGAGGGACGCAGTATTTT; CDR3 protein: CASSGQGLAGGTQYF; V gene: TRBV6-1; clone size: -; J gene: TRBJ2-3; D gene: TRBD2
CDR3 DNA: TGTGCCAGCAGACAGCGGGAGGGCCGGTCAGATACGCAGTATTTT; CDR3 protein: CASRQREGRSDTQYF; V gene: TRBV27; clone size: -; J gene: TRBJ2-3; D gene: TRBD2
CDR3 DNA: TGTGCCAGTAGTATAGATGGGGAGGTACCCAATGAGCAGTTCTTC; CDR3 protein: CASSIDGEVPNEQFF; V gene: TRBV19; clone size: -; J gene: TRBJ2-1; D gene: -
CDR3 DNA: TGTGCCAGCAGCTCCGATGGGGGAGGGCGTCGGGAGCAGTACTTC; CDR3 protein: CASSSDGGGRREQYF; V gene: TRBV7-3; clone size: once; J gene: TRBJ2-7; D gene: TRBD2
CDR3 DNA: TGCGCCAGCAGCGGGGGACAGGCCCCTAGCACAGATACGCAGTATTTT; CDR3 protein: CASSGGQAPSTDTQYF; V gene: TRBV5-1; clone size: -; J gene: TRBJ2-3; D gene: TRBD1
CDR3 DNA: TGTGCCAGCAGTAGACAGGGGAAGGGGGAGACCCAGTACTTC; CDR3 protein: CASSRQGKGETQYF; V gene: TRBV5-4; clone size: -; J gene: TRBJ2-5; D gene: TRBD1
CDR3 DNA: TGTGCCAGCAGCGCCCTCAGAGAGGGGGCCGGTAACACCATATATTTT; CDR3 protein: CASSALREGAGNTIYF; V gene: TRBV9; clone size: -; J gene: TRBJ1-3; D gene: TRBD1
CDR3 DNA: TGTGCCAGCAGCTTAAGCGGCAGCTACGAGCAGTACTTC; CDR3 protein: CASSLSGSYEQYF; V gene: TRBV7-9; clone size: -; J gene: TRBJ2-7; D gene: -
CDR3 DNA: TGCGCCAGCAGCTTGGAGGCGGGAGAGGATGGCTACACCTTC; CDR3 protein: CASSLEAGEDGYTF; V gene: TRBV5-1; clone size: -; J gene: TRBJ1-2; D gene: -